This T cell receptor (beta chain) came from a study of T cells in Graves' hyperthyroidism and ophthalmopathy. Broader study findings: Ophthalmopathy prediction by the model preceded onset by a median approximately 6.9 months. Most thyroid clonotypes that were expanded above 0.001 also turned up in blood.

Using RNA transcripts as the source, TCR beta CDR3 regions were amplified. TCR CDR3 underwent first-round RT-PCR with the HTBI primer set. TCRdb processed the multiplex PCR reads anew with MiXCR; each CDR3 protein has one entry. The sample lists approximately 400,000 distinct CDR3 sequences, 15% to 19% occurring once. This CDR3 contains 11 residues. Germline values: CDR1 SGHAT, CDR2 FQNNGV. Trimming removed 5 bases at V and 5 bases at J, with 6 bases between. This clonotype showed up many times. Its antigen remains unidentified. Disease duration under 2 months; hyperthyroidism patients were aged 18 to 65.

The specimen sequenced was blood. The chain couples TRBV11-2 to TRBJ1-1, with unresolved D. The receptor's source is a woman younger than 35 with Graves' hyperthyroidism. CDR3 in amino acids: CASSVRTEAFF. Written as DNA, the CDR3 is TGTGCCAGCAGCGTCAGGACTGAAGCTTTCTTT.